A single T cell receptor beta chain is shown here with its context. The junction had 6 bases not matched to a gene; V was cut back by 4 bases and J by 8 bases. The germline V gene encodes CDR1 SGHRS and CDR2 YFSETQ. The CDR3 has 14 amino acids. A multiplex PCR was run with 60 Vbeta primers and 13 Jbeta primers. Libraries were prepared by immunoSEQ multiplex PCR; TCRdb keeps only in-frame clonotypes and omits some of them. The sample lists around 130,000 clones, roughly 80% seen once, with 4% in the top ten. The data were taken from a study of cytomegalovirus exposure and HLA in healthy donors. Study context: A previous analysis identified approximately 110 million unique TCR beta sequences derived from 180 million or so T cells.

This chain links TRBV5-1 with TRBJ2-1; the match to TRBD1 covers 10 bases. Sequencing used PBMCs. This sequence was found in a woman aged 35 to 49 in good health and CMV-seronegative. CDR3 loop: CASSPDRGADEQFF. DNA of the CDR3: TGCGCCAGCAGCCCGGACAGGGGGGCCGATGAGCAGTTCTTC.